What follows are 11 T cell receptor beta chains derived from one specimen sequenced in a study of T cells after yellow fever vaccination. TCRdb reprocessed the 5' RACE reads with MiXCR, giving one entry per CDR3 protein. The sample yields roughly 320,000 distinct CDR3 sequences, approximately 11% seen once. The sample consisted of CD4+ T cells sorted from PBMCs, taken 45 days after the yellow fever booster vaccination. The receptors stem from a man aged 18 to 29 who received the YFV17D yellow fever vaccine.

This clonotype showed up just a few times. J is TRBJ2-1 and V is TRBV5-6; D possibly corresponds to TRBD2 (5 bases). The CDR3 covers 12 residues. The V and J ends lost 4 bases and 9 bases respectively, with 11 bases between them. Germline CDR1 reads SGHDT; CDR2 reads YYEEEE. The CDR3 sequence is CASSPVEGEQFF. The CDR3 coding sequence is TGTGCCAGCAGCCCGGTCGAGGGTGAGCAGTTCTTC.

This clonotype was picked up many times. V usage is TRBV7-7 and J usage is TRBJ2-7; TRBD1 agrees at 10 bases. The CDR3 sequence is 15 residues long. Germline V gene lookup returns CDR1 SSHAT and CDR2 FNYEAQ (reference sequence). The trim removed 6 bases at V and 6 bases at J, leaving 11 bases unmatched. The CDR3 bases are TGTGCCAGCAGTCAGACAGGGGGCGCGACCAGCGAGCAGTACTTC. Translated, it gives CASSQTGGATSEQYF.

This clonotype was counted between two and nine times. As DNA, the CDR3 is TGTGCCAGCAGCTTAGCCAGGGGGCCCTACGAGCAGTACTTC. Residues: CASSLARGPYEQYF. The chain carries TRBV11-2 and TRBJ2-7; TRBD1 agrees at 8 bases. There are 14 residues in the CDR3. Germline CDR1 reads SGHAT; CDR2 reads FQNNGV. V shed 1 base and J 2 bases; nucleotides not matched to a gene: 1. Complete variable domain (other parts from reference TRBV11-2 and TRBJ2-7): EAGVAQSPRYKIIEKRQSVAFWCNPISGHATLYWYQQILGQGPKLLIQFQNNGVVDDSQLPKDRFSAERLKGVDSTLKIQPAKLEDSAVYLCASSLARGPYEQYFGPGTRLTVT.

This chain connects TRBV7-2 to TRBJ2-1; 10 bases agree with TRBD1. After removal of 3 bases from V and 6 bases from J, the junction contained 5 bases not matched to a gene. The CDR3 totals 15 residues. Germline V gene sequence: CDR1 SGHTA, CDR2 FQGNSA. The CDR3 here is CASSFGTGVPNEQFF. The CDR3 DNA reads as TGTGCCAGCAGCTTTGGGACAGGGGTCCCCAATGAGCAGTTCTTC.

This clonotype was detected a few times. The rearrangement links TRBV4-1 to TRBJ2-3; no reliable D call. Germline CDR1 MGHRA, CDR2 YSYEKL. V lost 1 base and J 1 base, leaving 9 bases between the germline ends. The CDR3 is made up of 15 amino acids. Here the CDR3 reads CASSQVGPGTDTQYF. DNA of the CDR3: TGCGCCAGCAGCCAAGTAGGGCCCGGCACAGATACGCAGTATTTT.

Note on this clonotype: An end of the junction does not agree with germline; a read error may underlie this. The V gene is TRBV7-6, the J gene TRBJ1-5; D gene unclear. The CDR3 totals 15 residues. Germline assignment: CDR1 SGHVS and CDR2 FNYEAQ. CDR3 loop: CASSVAYGDNQPQHF. The CDR3 nucleotides are TGTGCCAGCAGCGTAGCCTACGGGGACAATCAGCCCCAGCATTTT. Drawing the rest from reference TRBV7-6 and TRBJ1-5, the complete variable domain is GAGVSQSPRYKVTKRGQDVALRCDPISGHVSLYWYRQALGQGPEFLTYFNYEAQQDKSGLPNDRFSAERPEGSISTLTIQRTEQRDSAMYRCASSVAYGDNQPQHFGDGTRLSIL.

This clonotype was seen repeatedly, ten times or more. The genes are TRBV5-1 and TRBJ2-5, with TRBD2 matching over 10 bases. V lost 0 bases to trimming and J lost 5 bases; unmatched junction nucleotides: 4. Looked up from germline, CDR1 is SGHRS and CDR2 is YFSETQ. The CDR3 covers 15 residues. The CDR3 DNA sequence: TGCGCCAGCAGCTTGGCCGGGACTAGCGATGAGACCCAGTACTTC. It is translated as CASSLAGTSDETQYF.

This clonotype came up a few times. CDR3 DNA sequence: TGCGCCAGCAGCTTGGGGGGGACAGAACTCCAGCCCCAGCATTTT. This sequence encodes CASSLGGTELQPQHF. This chain links TRBV5-1 with TRBJ1-5, with TRBD1 identical over 7 bases. The CDR3 extends over 15 amino acids. With V trimmed by 0 bases and J by 7 bases, 7 bases remained unmatched. CDR1 and CDR2 (germline): SGHRS, YFSETQ.

The chain joins TRBV7-8 to TRBJ2-6; unclear D gene. The CDR3 runs to 16 residues. Trimming cost V 2 bases and J 4 bases, with 12 bases left between them. Germline CDR1 and CDR2: SGHVS and FQNEAQ. DNA for the CDR3: TGTGCCAGCAGCTTAAGCCGGTTGCCAGGGGCCAACGTCCTGACTTTC. Its protein product is CASSLSRLPGANVLTF.

This clonotype showed up just a few times. This CDR3 is CASSYSSQGIVELQFF. For the CDR3, the DNA is TGTGCCAGCAGTTACTCGAGCCAGGGTATAGTTGAATTGCAGTTCTTC. The genes are TRBV6-5 and TRBJ2-1, with D perhaps TRBD1 (5 bases). Germline CDR1 MNHEY, CDR2 SVGAGI. Trimming took off 0 bases at V and 12 bases at J, with 21 bases between the two ends. The CDR3 has 16 amino acids.

The chain couples TRBV4-3 to TRBJ1-2, with D maybe TRBD1 (5 bases). Germline-derived CDR1 and CDR2 are LGHNA and YSLEER. The CDR3 covers 15 residues. V was clipped by 3 bases and J by 1 base, with 12 bases between them. CDR3 in amino acids: CASSQVREGNYGYTF. In DNA, the CDR3 is TGCGCCAGCAGCCAGGTCAGGGAGGGTAACTATGGCTACACCTTC.